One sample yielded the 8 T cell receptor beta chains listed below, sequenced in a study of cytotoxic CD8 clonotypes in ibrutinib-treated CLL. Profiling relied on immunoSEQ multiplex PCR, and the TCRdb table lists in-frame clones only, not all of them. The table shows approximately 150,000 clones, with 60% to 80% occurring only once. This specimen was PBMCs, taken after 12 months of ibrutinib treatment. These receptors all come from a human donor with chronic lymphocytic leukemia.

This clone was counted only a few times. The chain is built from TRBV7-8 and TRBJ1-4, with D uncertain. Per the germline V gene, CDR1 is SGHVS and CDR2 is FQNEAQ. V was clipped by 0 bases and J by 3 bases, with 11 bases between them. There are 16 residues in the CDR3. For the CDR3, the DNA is TGTGCCAGCAGCTTAGCGATAGAGACACCTAATGAAAAACTGTTTTTT. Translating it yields CASSLAIETPNEKLFF.

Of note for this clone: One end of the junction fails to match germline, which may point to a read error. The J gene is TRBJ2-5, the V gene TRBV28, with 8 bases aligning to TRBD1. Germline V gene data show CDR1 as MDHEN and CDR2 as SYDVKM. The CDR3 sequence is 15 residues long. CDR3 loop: CASSLPGTGQGTQYF. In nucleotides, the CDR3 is TGTGCCAGCAGTTTACCGGGGACAGGTCAAGGGACCCAGTACTTC.

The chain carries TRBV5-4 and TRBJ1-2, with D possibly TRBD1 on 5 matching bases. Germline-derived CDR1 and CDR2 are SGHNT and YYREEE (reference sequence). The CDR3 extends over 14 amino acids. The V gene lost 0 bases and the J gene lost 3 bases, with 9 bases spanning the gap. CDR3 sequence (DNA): TGTGCCAGCAGCTTGGGACAGACGTACTATGGCTACACCTTC. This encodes CASSLGQTYYGYTF.

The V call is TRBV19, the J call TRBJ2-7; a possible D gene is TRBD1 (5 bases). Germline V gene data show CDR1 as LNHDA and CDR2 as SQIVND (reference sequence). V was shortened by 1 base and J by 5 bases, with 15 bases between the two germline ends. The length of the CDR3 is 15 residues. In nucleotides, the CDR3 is TGTGCCAGTAGTATAGCCCGGACACCTGGGGACGAGCAGTACTTC. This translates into CASSIARTPGDEQYF. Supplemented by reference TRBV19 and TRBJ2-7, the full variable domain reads DGGITQSPKYLFRKEGQNVTLSCEQNLNHDAMYWYRQDPGQGLRLIYYSQIVNDFQKGDIAEGYSVSREKKESFPLTVTSAQKNPTAFYLCASSIARTPGDEQYFGPGTRLTVT.

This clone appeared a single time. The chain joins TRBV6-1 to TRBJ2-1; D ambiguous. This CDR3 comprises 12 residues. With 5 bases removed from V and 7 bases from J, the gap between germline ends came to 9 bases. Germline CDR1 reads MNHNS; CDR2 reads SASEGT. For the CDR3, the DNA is TGTGCCAGCAGTCACGGTAGGAATGAGCAGTTCTTC. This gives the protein CASSHGRNEQFF.

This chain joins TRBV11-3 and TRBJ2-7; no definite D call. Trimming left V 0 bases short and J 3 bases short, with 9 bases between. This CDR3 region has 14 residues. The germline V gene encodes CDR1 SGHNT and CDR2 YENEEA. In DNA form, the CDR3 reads TGTGCCAGCAGCTTAGATCGAGCCAGCTACGAGCAGTACTTC. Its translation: CASSLDRASYEQYF. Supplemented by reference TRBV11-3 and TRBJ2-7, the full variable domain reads EAGVVQSPRYKIIEKKQPVAFWCNPISGHNTLYWYLQNLGQGPELLIRYENEEAVDDSQLPKDRFSAERLKGVDSTLKIQPAELGDSAVYLCASSLDRASYEQYFGPGTRLTVT.

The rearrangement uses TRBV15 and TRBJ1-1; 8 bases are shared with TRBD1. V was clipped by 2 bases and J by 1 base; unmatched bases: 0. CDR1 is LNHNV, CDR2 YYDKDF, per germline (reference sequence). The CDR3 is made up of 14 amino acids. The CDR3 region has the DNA TGTGCCACCAGCAGACAGGGGGCGAACACTGAAGCTTTCTTT. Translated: CATSRQGANTEAFF.

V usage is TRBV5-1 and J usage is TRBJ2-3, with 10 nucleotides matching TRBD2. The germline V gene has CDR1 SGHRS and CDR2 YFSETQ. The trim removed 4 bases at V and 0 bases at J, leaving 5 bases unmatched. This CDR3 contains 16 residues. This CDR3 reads CASSPPTSGSTDTQYF. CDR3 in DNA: TGCGCCAGCAGCCCCCCGACTAGCGGGAGCACAGATACGCAGTATTTT.